This TCR beta chain originates from a study of molecular identifiers for immune sequencing clone quantification. Germline trimming cut 2 bases from V and 3 bases from J; bases unmatched to any gene: 10. The length of the CDR3 is 18 residues. Germline-derived CDR1 and CDR2 are LGHNA and YSLEER. MiXCR was run by TCRdb on the PCR reads, yielding one entry per CDR3 protein. This table holds some 580,000 distinct CDR3 sequences, over 25% found once. This clonotype came up many times. Sequencing was done on a sample of naive CD8+ T cells from blood, with Jurkat cell RNA spiked in. Subset meaning: FACS-sorted CD8+CD4-CCR7+CD45RA+ naive T cells. This clonotype was obtained from a human donor in good health. Some libraries in this study had Jurkat cell RNA spiked in. The chain combines TRBV4-3 with TRBJ2-3, with 11 positions matching TRBD2. The CDR3 loop is CASSQYPTSGSLTDTQYF. DNA for the CDR3: TGCGCCAGCAGCCAATACCCCACTAGCGGGAGTTTGACAGATACGCAGTATTTT.